The 17 T cell receptor beta chains below were found in one sample sequenced in a study of blood T cell repertoires in COVID-19. Repertoires were generated with immunoSEQ multiplex PCR, while TCRdb's copy carries only in-frame clones and drops some. In the table there are fewer than 700,000 clones, about 89% of which are singletons. The sequenced material came from peripheral blood. The source is a woman aged 45-65 years with COVID-19, enrolled during active disease.

CDR3 in amino acids: CASSWDSLDTGELFF. Here the CDR3 DNA reads TGCGCCAGCAGCTGGGACTCCCTCGACACCGGGGAGCTGTTTTTT. V usage is TRBV5-1 and J usage is TRBJ2-2, with D perhaps TRBD2 (6 bases). There are 15 residues in the CDR3. Trimming removed 3 bases at V and 3 bases at J, with 12 bases between. CDR1 is SGHRS and CDR2 is YFSETQ in the germline V gene.

This chain uses TRBV27 with TRBJ2-5; D is undetermined. Germline assignment: CDR1 MNHEY and CDR2 SMNVEV (reference sequence). The V end was cut by 6 bases, the J end by 5 bases, with 13 bases between. The CDR3 is 13 amino acids. CDR3 amino acids: CASSLLVGETQYF. Written as DNA, the CDR3 is TGTGCCAGCAGCCTCTTAGTCGGGGAGACCCAGTACTTC.

In nucleotides, the CDR3 is TGTGCCAGTAGCAATGTGGGGGGGGGCAATCAGCCCCAGCATTTT. Its translation is CASSNVGGGNQPQHF. This rearrangement joins TRBV19 to TRBJ1-5; D may be TRBD1 (5 bases). V gave up 6 bases and J gave up 2 bases, with 14 bases separating them. Looked up from germline, CDR1 is LNHDA and CDR2 is SQIVND (reference sequence). The CDR3 length is 15 residues.

The V call is TRBV10-2, the J call TRBJ1-2; 9 bases map to TRBD1. Germline CDR1 reads WSHSY; CDR2 reads SAAADI. The CDR3 length is 15 residues. V lost 7 bases to trimming and J lost 3 bases; unmatched junction nucleotides: 9. The CDR3 sequence is CASTGQGWGDYGYTF. CDR3 DNA sequence: TGCGCCAGCACGGGACAGGGATGGGGGGACTATGGCTACACCTTC.

With regard to this clone: The same CDR3 also results from other DNA sequences found in this sample. The chain is built from TRBV11-2 and TRBJ1-5, with D tentatively TRBD1 (5 bases). The germline CDR1 and CDR2 sequences are SGHAT and FQNNGV. The ends were cut back, 4 bases at V and 4 bases at J, with 8 bases in the middle. The CDR3 length is 13 residues. CDR3 loop: CASSSGGNQPQHF. In nucleotides, the CDR3 is TGTGCCAGCAGCTCCGGGGGGAATCAGCCCCAGCATTTT.

V and J are TRBV3-1 (or the pseudogene TRBV3-2) and TRBJ1-6; D gene unclear. The CDR3 is made up of 12 amino acids. V was clipped by 1 base and J by 18 bases, with 13 bases between them. The V gene's germline CDR1 is LGHDT and CDR2 YNNKEL (reference sequence). DNA of the CDR3: TGTGCCAGCAGCCAAGGAGGGCTGACGAGCCACTTT. This gives the protein CASSQGGLTSHF.

This chain connects TRBV9 to TRBJ2-1; 9 nucleotides match TRBD2. The V segment lost 0 bases and the J segment 7 bases; nucleotides outside the gene matches: 8. The CDR3 sequence is 16 residues long. Looked up from germline, CDR1 is SGDLS and CDR2 is YYNGEE. The DNA for the CDR3 is TGTGCCAGCAGCGTAGCTCGCGGGGGGGCCTTGAATGAGCAGTTCTTC. Translated, it gives CASSVARGGALNEQFF.

The chain employs TRBV21-1 and TRBJ2-1; the table names TRBD2, a call not compared with the DNA. TRBV21-1 is a pseudogene segment. This CDR3 contains 20 residues. CDR3 protein: CASSKDCRPAGGPFGDEQFF. CDR3 coding DNA: TGTGCCAGCAGCAAAGATTGTCGGCCAGCGGGGGGGCCATTCGGCGATGAGCAGTTCTTC.

This clone was counted a single time. The chain uses TRBV7-2 and TRBJ2-2; 8 nucleotides align to TRBD1. CDR1 and CDR2 (germline): SGHTA, FQGNSA. J gave up 6 bases and V 2 bases, and 8 bases lay outside the gene matches. The CDR3 is 16 residues long. CDR3 in amino acids: CASSLSRTGRSGELFF. The CDR3 coding sequence is TGTGCCAGCAGCTTATCACGGACAGGGCGGTCCGGGGAGCTGTTTTTT.

The chain uses TRBV6-4 and TRBJ1-1, with D perhaps matching TRBD1 (6 bases). The germline V gene encodes CDR1 MRHNA and CDR2 SNTAGT. The length of the CDR3 is 13 residues. Trimming cost V 5 bases and J 4 bases, with 11 bases left between them. The DNA of the CDR3 is TGTGCCAGCAGTCCCGGGGGGCGCACTGAAGCTTTCTTT. Its translation is CASSPGGRTEAFF.

The rearrangement uses TRBV6-6 and TRBJ1-1; possible D gene TRBD1, 6 bases. The CDR3 extends over 14 amino acids. Trimming stripped 6 bases from V and 4 bases from J, with 15 bases between. Looked up from germline, CDR1 is MNHNY and CDR2 is SVGAGI (reference sequence). This chain's CDR3 is CASSLGQIGTEAFF. The DNA of the CDR3 is TGTGCCAGCAGCCTTGGACAGATCGGCACTGAAGCTTTCTTT.

V gene TRBV7-3 combines with J gene TRBJ2-2; perhaps TRBD2 as D (6 bases). Germline V gives CDR1 SGHTA, CDR2 FQGTGA. The CDR3 covers 16 residues. The V and J ends lost 1 base and 4 bases respectively, with 13 bases between them. CDR3 bases: TGTGCCAGCAGCTTAAGGGGCGGGGTTACCACCGGGGAGCTGTTTTTT. Translated, it gives CASSLRGGVTTGELFF.

The gene calls are TRBV6-6 and TRBJ1-2; 8 bases map to TRBD1. This CDR3 comprises 14 residues. Germline assignment: CDR1 MNHNY and CDR2 SVGAGI (reference sequence). After removal of 5 bases from V and 4 bases from J, the junction contained 6 bases not matched to a gene. This CDR3 is CASSPPQGGYGYTF. DNA for the CDR3: TGTGCCAGCAGTCCCCCACAGGGGGGCTATGGCTACACCTTC.

CDR3 DNA sequence: TGTGCCAGCAGGGGGACAGGGGGATTCAATGAGCAGTTCTTC. It specifies CASRGTGGFNEQFF. This chain uses TRBV6-5 with TRBJ2-1; 11 positions match TRBD1. Germline V CDR1 and CDR2: MNHEY, SVGAGI. The trim removed 6 bases at V and 6 bases at J, leaving 4 bases unmatched. The CDR3 has 14 residues.

This clone was recorded only once. This sequence joins TRBV6-5 and TRBJ2-2; D might be TRBD2 (7 bases). Germline V gene data show CDR1 as MNHEY and CDR2 as SVGAGI. V was pared by 7 bases and J by 7 bases, with 19 bases between. The CDR3 sequence is 15 residues long. The DNA for the CDR3 is TGTGCCAGCATCATTATCGGGGGGCGTGACGGGGAGCTGTTTTTT. It specifies CASIIIGGRDGELFF.

This sequence joins TRBV6-5 and TRBJ1-5; TRBD1 is a possible D gene (5 bases). Germline CDR1 reads MNHEY; CDR2 reads SVGAGI. V was shortened by 6 bases and J by 9 bases, with 15 bases between the two germline ends. CDR3 length equals 13 residues. The CDR3 region has the DNA TGTGCCAGCAGGGGGACTGTCCGTGGGCCCCAGCATTTT. Translated: CASRGTVRGPQHF.

The V gene is TRBV30, the J gene TRBJ1-1; the D gene is possibly TRBD1 (5 bases). V was trimmed by 4 bases and J by 1 base, leaving 13 bases between them. Germline CDR1 and CDR2: GTSNPN and SVGIG (reference sequence). The CDR3 sequence is 14 residues long. This chain's CDR3 is CAWNLFGGNTEAFF. Here the CDR3 DNA reads TGTGCCTGGAACCTTTTCGGGGGGAACACTGAAGCTTTCTTT.